These 22 T cell receptor beta chains share one sample of origin, sequenced in a study of blood T cell repertoires in COVID-19. Here immunoSEQ multiplex PCR was the method, and the copy in TCRdb shows in-frame clones only, minus some. The table records 150,000 or so clones, about 90% of them present only once. Sequenced: PBMCs or T cells enriched from blood (not recorded which). Receptor source: a woman aged 40 to 50 who had been exposed to COVID-19.

The chain links TRBV3-1 (or the pseudogene TRBV3-2) to TRBJ2-2; 7 positions agree with TRBD1. V lost 1 base and J lost 5; bases outside the gene matches: 4. Germline lookup yields CDR1 LGHDT and CDR2 YNNKEL (reference sequence). CDR3 length: 15 residues. This CDR3 reads CASSQGTGTTGELFF. CDR3 bases: TGTGCCAGCAGCCAAGGGACAGGTACGACCGGGGAGCTGTTTTTT.

The chain couples TRBV4-3 to TRBJ2-1; 12 bases align to TRBD2. J lost 3 bases, V lost 4 bases, and 7 bases had no gene match. CDR3 length: 17 amino acids. Germline V CDR1 and CDR2: LGHNA, YSLEER. In nucleotides, the CDR3 is TGCGCCAGCAGCCCCACCGGACTAGCGGGATACTACAATGAGCAGTTCTTC. Encoded protein: CASSPTGLAGYYNEQFF.

This chain uses TRBV7-8 with TRBJ2-7; D is possibly TRBD2 (5 bases). This CDR3 has 15 residues. Trimming left V 3 bases short and J 1 base short, with 13 bases between. Looked up from germline, CDR1 is SGHVS and CDR2 is FQNEAQ. In DNA form, the CDR3 reads TGTGCCAGCAGCTTTCGCGAGGGCCAATCCTACGAGCAGTACTTC. Translating it yields CASSFREGQSYEQYF.

The J gene is TRBJ1-2, the V gene TRBV29-1; D ambiguous. CDR3 length: 13 amino acids. Per germline, CDR1 SQVTM and CDR2 ANQGSEA. V was clipped by 2 bases and J by 4 bases, with 11 bases between them. CDR3 coding DNA: TGCAGCGTTGAAACGGCAGAGCGCTATGGCTACACCTTC. This translates into CSVETAERYGYTF. The full variable domain, with the rest looked up from reference TRBV29-1 and TRBJ1-2, is SAVISQKPSRDICQRGTSLTIQCQVDSQVTMMFWYRQQPGQSLTLIATANQGSEATYESGFVIDKFPISRPNLTFSTLTVSNMSPEDSSIYLCSVETAERYGYTFGSGTRLTVV.

The chain links TRBV24-1 to TRBJ1-5; no clear D gene. Trimming removed 4 bases from V and 0 bases from J, with 6 bases in between. Per the germline V gene, CDR1 is KGHDR and CDR2 is SFDVKD. This CDR3 has 14 residues. CDR3 residues: CATSDPHSNQPQHF. In DNA, the CDR3 is TGTGCCACCAGTGACCCACATAGCAATCAGCCCCAGCATTTT.

The chain combines TRBV19 with TRBJ2-7; D might be TRBD1 (6 bases). Germline values: CDR1 LNHDA, CDR2 SQIVND (reference sequence). Trimming left V 3 bases short and J 0 bases short, with 12 bases between. The CDR3 has 15 residues. CDR3 region: CASSIGGKSSYEQYF. CDR3 sequence (DNA): TGTGCCAGTAGTATTGGGGGCAAGAGCTCCTACGAGCAGTACTTC.

This clone was observed a few times. The V call is TRBV9, the J call TRBJ2-2; D call uncertain. Germline V gene lookup returns CDR1 SGDLS and CDR2 YYNGEE. Trimming pared 0 bases from V and 5 bases from J, leaving 8 bases between. This CDR3 is 14 amino acids long. CDR3 loop: CASSVVQTTGELFF. CDR3 in DNA: TGTGCCAGCAGCGTAGTCCAGACAACCGGGGAGCTGTTTTTT.

The chain is built from TRBV7-8 and TRBJ2-3; D uncertain. With 5 bases removed from V and 1 base from J, the gap between germline ends came to 10 bases. The CDR3 runs to 14 residues. The germline V gene encodes CDR1 SGHVS and CDR2 FQNEAQ. The CDR3 spells CASSPPGGTDTQYF. The DNA of the CDR3 is TGTGCCAGCAGCCCCCCGGGTGGCACAGATACGCAGTATTTT.

The DNA for the CDR3 is TGCGCCAGCAGTGAGGCTAAGCGGGGTATCAATGAGCAGTTCTTC. It codes for CASSEAKRGINEQFF. The chain couples TRBV10-1 to TRBJ2-1; TRBD2 aligns across 7 bases. Germline-derived CDR1 and CDR2 are WNHNN and SYGVQD (reference sequence). V was clipped by 2 bases and J by 6 bases; unmatched bases: 7. The CDR3 has 15 amino acids.

The chain has TRBV7-3 and TRBJ1-2; D uncertain. CDR1 SGHTA and CDR2 FQGTGA come from the germline V gene. The CDR3 extends over 13 amino acids. Trimming took off 2 bases at V and 5 bases at J, with 9 bases between the two ends. CDR3: CASSLFGDYGYTF. CDR3 in DNA: TGTGCCAGCAGCTTATTCGGGGATTATGGCTACACCTTC. Full variable domain (remainder filled in from reference TRBV7-3 and TRBJ1-2): GAGVSQTPSNKVTEKGKYVELRCDPISGHTALYWYRQSLGQGPEFLIYFQGTGAADDSGLPNDRFFAVRPEGSVSTLKIQRTERGDSAVYLCASSLFGDYGYTFGSGTRLTVV.

V usage is TRBV5-1 and J usage is TRBJ2-5; 14 positions match TRBD2. This CDR3 spans 18 amino acids. Germline loops: CDR1 SGHRS, CDR2 YFSETQ. Losses at the gene ends were 3 bases for V and 5 bases for J; bases not matched to a gene: 12. The CDR3 nucleotides are TGCGCCAGCAGCTATACCGCCACCGGGACTAGCGGGAGTGAGACCCAGTACTTC. This codes for CASSYTATGTSGSETQYF.

The chain combines TRBV5-1 with TRBJ2-5; 8 nucleotides agree with TRBD1. Germline CDR1 reads SGHRS; CDR2 reads YFSETQ. There are 14 residues in the CDR3. With V trimmed by 1 base and J by 5 bases, 4 bases remained unmatched. The CDR3: CASSLQGASETQYF. The CDR3 coding sequence is TGCGCCAGCAGCTTGCAGGGGGCGTCGGAGACCCAGTACTTC.

The chain employs TRBV9 and TRBJ2-2, with D possibly being TRBD1 (5 bases). V shed 1 base and J shed 2 bases, with 9 bases lying between them. This CDR3 contains 15 residues. Germline lookup yields CDR1 SGDLS and CDR2 YYNGEE. The CDR3 sequence: CASSVRRANTGELFF. For the CDR3, the DNA is TGTGCCAGCAGCGTACGCAGGGCCAACACCGGGGAGCTGTTTTTT.

This rearrangement joins TRBV29-1 to TRBJ1-1; the D gene is possibly TRBD1 (5 bases). Between the trimmed V and J ends, which lost 4 bases and 4 bases, there was a span of 7 bases. The CDR3 sequence is 11 residues long. CDR1 and CDR2 from the germline V gene are SQVTM and ANQGSEA. This CDR3 is CSVVRGTEAFF. The CDR3 region has the DNA TGCAGCGTTGTAAGGGGCACTGAAGCTTTCTTT.

The chain links TRBV2 to TRBJ2-5, with 10 positions matching TRBD2. The germline V gene encodes CDR1 SNHLY and CDR2 FYNNEI. The CDR3 is made up of 17 amino acids. Trimming removed 6 bases from V and 5 bases from J; junction bases left unmatched: 15. The CDR3 here is CASSEPSGGEVGETQYF. Written as DNA, the CDR3 is TGTGCCAGCAGCGAACCTAGCGGGGGTGAGGTCGGGGAGACCCAGTACTTC.

This clone was seen once. The chain employs TRBV2 and TRBJ2-1, with 8 bases aligning to TRBD2. V gave up 7 bases and J gave up 0 bases; unmatched junction bases: 11. The CDR3 consists of 17 residues. Germline CDR1 and CDR2: SNHLY and FYNNEI. Here the CDR3 reads CASISAGGLSSYNEQFF. The CDR3 region has the DNA TGTGCCAGCATATCCGCGGGGGGACTAAGCTCCTACAATGAGCAGTTCTTC.

Notes on this clone: At one end, the junction sequence differs from germline, possibly due to a read error. The chain recombines TRBV4-2 with TRBJ1-1, with D possibly being TRBD1 (5 bases). The CDR3 consists of 13 residues. CDR1 and CDR2 (germline): LGHNA, YNFKEQ. Here the CDR3 reads CASRQGARTEAFF. The CDR3, as DNA: TGTGCCAGCAGGCAAGGGGCTCGCACTGAAGCTTTCTTT.

This chain connects TRBV2 to TRBJ2-5; a possible D gene is TRBD1 (6 bases). Deletions cut 8 bases from V and 9 bases from J, with 10 bases between. The germline gives CDR1 SNHLY, CDR2 FYNNEI. The CDR3 totals 10 residues. In nucleotides, the CDR3 is TGTGCCAGCGATCCAGGGGCCCAGTACTTC. The encoded protein is CASDPGAQYF.

The chain joins TRBV27 to TRBJ1-5; 7 nucleotides align to TRBD1. Germline V gene data show CDR1 as MNHEY and CDR2 as SMNVEV (reference sequence). This CDR3 is 15 amino acids long. V trimming: 6 bases; J trimming: 3 bases; junction bases outside the gene matches: 8. CDR3 coding DNA: TGTGCCAGCAGCTCGGGACAGAATTCCAATCAGCCCCAGCATTTT. Translation: CASSSGQNSNQPQHF.

The chain joins TRBV12-3 or TRBV12-4 to TRBJ1-2, with 9 bases matching TRBD1. J was trimmed by 8 bases and V by 7 bases; bases with no gene match: 8. The CDR3 runs to 13 residues. The CDR3 DNA reads TGTGCCAGCACCCGGACAGGGGCAGGCGGCTACACCTTC. It yields the protein CASTRTGAGGYTF.

The V and J genes are TRBV7-9 and TRBJ1-1; D might be TRBD1 (5 bases). The CDR3 spans 14 residues. V lost 7 bases to trimming and J lost 0 bases, with 12 bases between them. Germline V gene lookup returns CDR1 SEHNR and CDR2 FQNEAQ (reference sequence). CDR3 region: CASTVGQLNTEAFF. The CDR3 DNA sequence: TGTGCCAGCACCGTGGGGCAATTGAACACTGAAGCTTTCTTT.

This clone was recorded once. The DNA for the CDR3 is TGTGCCAGCAGCTTAGCGCAGGGGAAGGAGCCCCAGCATTTT. The encoded protein is CASSLAQGKEPQHF. The chain has TRBV7-2 and TRBJ1-5, with D perhaps TRBD1 (6 bases). The CDR3 runs 14 residues. V lost 0 bases and J lost 8, with 11 bases in between. Looked up from germline, CDR1 is SGHTA and CDR2 is FQGNSA.